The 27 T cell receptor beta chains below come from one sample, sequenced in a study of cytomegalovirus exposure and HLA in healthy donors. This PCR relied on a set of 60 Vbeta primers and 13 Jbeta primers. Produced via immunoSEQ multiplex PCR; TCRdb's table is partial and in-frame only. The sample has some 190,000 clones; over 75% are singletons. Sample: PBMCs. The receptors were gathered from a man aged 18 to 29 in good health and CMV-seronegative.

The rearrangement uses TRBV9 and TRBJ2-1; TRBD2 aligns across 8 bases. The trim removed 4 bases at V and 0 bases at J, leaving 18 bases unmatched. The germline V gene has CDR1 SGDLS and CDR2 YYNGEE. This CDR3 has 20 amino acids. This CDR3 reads CASSTGGGGRSKSSYNEQFF. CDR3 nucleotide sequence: TGTGCCAGCAGCACCGGGGGTGGCGGGAGGTCCAAAAGCTCCTACAATGAGCAGTTCTTC.

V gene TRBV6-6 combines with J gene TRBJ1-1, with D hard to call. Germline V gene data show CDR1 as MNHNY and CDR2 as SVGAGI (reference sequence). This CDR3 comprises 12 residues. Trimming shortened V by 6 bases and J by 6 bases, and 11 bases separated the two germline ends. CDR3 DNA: TGTGCCAGCAGCCGTCAGAAGTCTGAAGCTTTCTTT. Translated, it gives CASSRQKSEAFF.

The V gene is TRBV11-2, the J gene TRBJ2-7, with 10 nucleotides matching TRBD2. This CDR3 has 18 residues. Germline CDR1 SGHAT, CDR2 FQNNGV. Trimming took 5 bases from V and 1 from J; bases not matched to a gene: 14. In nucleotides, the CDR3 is TGTGCCAGCAGCCTCTATGATGTAGCGGGAGGCAGATCCTACGAGCAGTACTTC. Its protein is CASSLYDVAGGRSYEQYF. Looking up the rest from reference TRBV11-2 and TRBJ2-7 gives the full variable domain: EAGVAQSPRYKIIEKRQSVAFWCNPISGHATLYWYQQILGQGPKLLIQFQNNGVVDDSQLPKDRFSAERLKGVDSTLKIQPAKLEDSAVYLCASSLYDVAGGRSYEQYFGPGTRLTVT.

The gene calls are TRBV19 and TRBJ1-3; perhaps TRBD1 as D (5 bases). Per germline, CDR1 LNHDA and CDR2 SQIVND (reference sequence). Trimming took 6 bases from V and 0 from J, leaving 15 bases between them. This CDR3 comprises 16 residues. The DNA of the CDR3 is TGTGCCAGTAGCGCCGACAGACCGTTCTCTGGAAACACCATATATTTT. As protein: CASSADRPFSGNTIYF.

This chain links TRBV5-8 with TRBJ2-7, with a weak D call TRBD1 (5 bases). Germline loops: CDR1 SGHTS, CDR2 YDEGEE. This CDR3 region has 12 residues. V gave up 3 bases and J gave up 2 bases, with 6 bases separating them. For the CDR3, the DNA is TGTGCCAGCAGCTGGGGCACCTACGAGCAGTACTTC. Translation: CASSWGTYEQYF.

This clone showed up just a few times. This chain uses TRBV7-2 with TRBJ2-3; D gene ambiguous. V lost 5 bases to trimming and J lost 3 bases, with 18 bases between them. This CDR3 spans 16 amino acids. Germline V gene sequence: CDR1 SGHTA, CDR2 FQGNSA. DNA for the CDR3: TGTGCCAGCAGCCCTCACCTTAGGCTAGTGACAGATACGCAGTATTTT. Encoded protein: CASSPHLRLVTDTQYF.

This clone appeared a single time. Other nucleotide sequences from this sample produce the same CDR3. DNA for the CDR3: TGCGCCAGCAGTAGGCAGGGCAATCAGCCCCAGCATTTT. Protein product: CASSRQGNQPQHF. V gene TRBV5-1 combines with J gene TRBJ1-5, with D unresolved. The CDR3 totals 13 residues. V lost 5 bases and J 2 bases, leaving 8 bases between the germline ends. CDR1 SGHRS and CDR2 YFSETQ come from the germline V gene.

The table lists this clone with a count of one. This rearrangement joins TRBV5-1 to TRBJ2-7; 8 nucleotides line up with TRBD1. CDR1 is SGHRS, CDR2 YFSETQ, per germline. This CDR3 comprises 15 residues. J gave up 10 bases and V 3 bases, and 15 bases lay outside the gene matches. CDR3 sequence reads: CASSSGDRWAEAQYF. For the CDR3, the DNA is TGCGCCAGCAGCTCGGGGGACAGGTGGGCCGAGGCCCAGTACTTC.

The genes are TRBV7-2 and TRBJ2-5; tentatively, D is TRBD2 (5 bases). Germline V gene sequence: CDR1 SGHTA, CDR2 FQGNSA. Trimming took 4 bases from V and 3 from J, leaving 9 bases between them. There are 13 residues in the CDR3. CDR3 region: CASSSSGEETQYF. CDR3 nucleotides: TGTGCCAGCAGCTCATCCGGGGAAGAGACCCAGTACTTC.

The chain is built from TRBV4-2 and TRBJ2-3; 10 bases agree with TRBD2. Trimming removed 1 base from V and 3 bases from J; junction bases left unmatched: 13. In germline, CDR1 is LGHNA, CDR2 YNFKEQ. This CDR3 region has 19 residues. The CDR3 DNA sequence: TGTGCCAGCAGCCAAGGGCCCCCACTAGCGGGATTTGAGACAGATACGCAGTATTTT. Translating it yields CASSQGPPLAGFETDTQYF.

The CDR3 sequence: CASSQDPGRGSEKLFF. DNA for the CDR3: TGCGCCAGCAGCCAAGATCCCGGGCGGGGAAGTGAAAAACTGTTTTTT. The rearrangement uses TRBV4-3 and TRBJ1-4, with D unclear. V was clipped by 0 bases and J by 7 bases, with 15 bases between them. The germline gives CDR1 LGHNA, CDR2 YSLEER. This CDR3 contains 16 residues.

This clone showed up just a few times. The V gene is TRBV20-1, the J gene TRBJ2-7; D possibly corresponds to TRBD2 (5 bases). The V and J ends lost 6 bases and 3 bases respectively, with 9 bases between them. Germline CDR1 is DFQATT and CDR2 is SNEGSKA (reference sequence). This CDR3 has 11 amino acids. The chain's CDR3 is CSASRDYEQYF. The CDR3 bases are TGCAGTGCCAGCCGGGACTACGAGCAGTACTTC.

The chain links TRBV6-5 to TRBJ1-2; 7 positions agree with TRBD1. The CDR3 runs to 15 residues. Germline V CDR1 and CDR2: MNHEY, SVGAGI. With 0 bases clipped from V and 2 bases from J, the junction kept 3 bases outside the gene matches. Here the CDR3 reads CASSYSGGENYGYTF. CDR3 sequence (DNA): TGTGCCAGCAGTTACTCAGGGGGCGAGAACTATGGCTACACCTTC.

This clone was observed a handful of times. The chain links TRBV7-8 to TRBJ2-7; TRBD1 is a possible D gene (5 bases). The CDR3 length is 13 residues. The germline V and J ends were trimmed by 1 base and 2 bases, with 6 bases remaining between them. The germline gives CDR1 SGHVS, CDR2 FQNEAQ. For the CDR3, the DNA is TGTGCCAGCAGCTTAGTAGGGGCCTACGAGCAGTACTTC. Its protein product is CASSLVGAYEQYF.

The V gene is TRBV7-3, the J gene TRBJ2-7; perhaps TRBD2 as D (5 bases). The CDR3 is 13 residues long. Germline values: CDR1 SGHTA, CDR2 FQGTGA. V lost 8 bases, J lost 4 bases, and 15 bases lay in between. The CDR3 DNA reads TGTGCCAGCTCTGGGAGCCCCGGGTACGAGCAGTACTTC. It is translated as CASSGSPGYEQYF.

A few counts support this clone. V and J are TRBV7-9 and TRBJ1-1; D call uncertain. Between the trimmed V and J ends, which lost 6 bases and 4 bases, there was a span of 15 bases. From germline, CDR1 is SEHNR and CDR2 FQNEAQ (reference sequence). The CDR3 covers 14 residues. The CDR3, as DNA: TGTGCCAGCAGTCTGGCCAGATCTGCCACTGAAGCTTTCTTT. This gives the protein CASSLARSATEAFF.

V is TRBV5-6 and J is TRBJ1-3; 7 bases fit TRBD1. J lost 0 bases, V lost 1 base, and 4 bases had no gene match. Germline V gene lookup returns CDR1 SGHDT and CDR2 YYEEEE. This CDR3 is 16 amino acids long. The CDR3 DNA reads TGTGCCAGCAGCTTGAGACAGGGCCTCTCTGGAAACACCATATATTTT. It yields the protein CASSLRQGLSGNTIYF.

DNA of the CDR3: TGTGCCAGCTCACCGGGGACAGGTCGTGACGAGCAGTACTTC. Translating gives CASSPGTGRDEQYF. V and J are TRBV18 and TRBJ2-7; 8 nucleotides agree with TRBD1. V trimming: 3 bases; J trimming: 5 bases; junction bases outside the gene matches: 6. CDR1 and CDR2 from the germline V gene are KGHSH and LQKENI. This CDR3 is 14 amino acids long.

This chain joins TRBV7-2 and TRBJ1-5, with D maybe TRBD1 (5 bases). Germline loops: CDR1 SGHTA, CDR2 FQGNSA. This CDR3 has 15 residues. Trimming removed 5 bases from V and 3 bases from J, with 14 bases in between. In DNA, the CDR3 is TGTGCCAGCAGCCCGTGGGGCAATCTCAATCAGCCCCAGCATTTT. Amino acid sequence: CASSPWGNLNQPQHF.

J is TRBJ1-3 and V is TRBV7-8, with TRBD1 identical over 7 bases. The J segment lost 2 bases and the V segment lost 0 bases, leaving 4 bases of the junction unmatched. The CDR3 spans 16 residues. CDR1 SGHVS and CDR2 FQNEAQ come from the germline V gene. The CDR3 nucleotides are TGTGCCAGCAGCTTAGCAGGGACAGTGCCTGGAAACACCATATATTTT. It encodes CASSLAGTVPGNTIYF.

The CDR3 spells CASSPGTGLYEQYF. The DNA of the CDR3 is TGTGCCAGCAGCCCCGGGACAGGCTTATACGAGCAGTACTTC. This chain uses TRBV5-6 with TRBJ2-7, with TRBD1 matching 8 bases. V lost 4 bases and J lost 4; bases outside the gene matches: 7. The CDR3 covers 14 residues. Germline V gene data show CDR1 as SGHDT and CDR2 as YYEEEE.

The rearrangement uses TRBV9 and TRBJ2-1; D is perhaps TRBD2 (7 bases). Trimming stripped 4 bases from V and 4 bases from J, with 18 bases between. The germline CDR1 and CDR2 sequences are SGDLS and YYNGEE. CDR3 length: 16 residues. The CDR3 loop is CASSLLGGGEYNEQFF. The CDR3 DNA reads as TGTGCCAGCAGCCTACTAGGGGGAGGGGAATACAATGAGCAGTTCTTC.

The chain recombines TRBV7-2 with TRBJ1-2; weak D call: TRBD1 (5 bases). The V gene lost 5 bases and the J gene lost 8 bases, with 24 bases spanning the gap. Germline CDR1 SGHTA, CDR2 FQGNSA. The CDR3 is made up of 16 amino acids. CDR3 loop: CASSLGASELYGGYTF. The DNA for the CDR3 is TGTGCCAGCAGCCTAGGGGCCTCAGAGCTCTATGGGGGCTACACCTTC.

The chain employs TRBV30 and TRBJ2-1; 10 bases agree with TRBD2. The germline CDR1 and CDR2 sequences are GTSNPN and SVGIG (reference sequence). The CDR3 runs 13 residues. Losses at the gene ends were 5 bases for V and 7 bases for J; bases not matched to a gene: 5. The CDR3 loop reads CAWYSGRRNEQFF. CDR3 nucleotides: TGTGCCTGGTATAGCGGGAGGCGAAATGAGCAGTTCTTC.

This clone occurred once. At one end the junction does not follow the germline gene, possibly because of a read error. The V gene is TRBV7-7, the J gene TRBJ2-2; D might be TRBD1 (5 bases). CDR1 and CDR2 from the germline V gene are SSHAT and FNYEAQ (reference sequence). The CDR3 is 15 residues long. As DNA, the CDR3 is TGTGCTAGCAGCTTGCAGGGTGCCGGCACCGGGGAGCTGTTTTTT. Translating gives CASSLQGAGTGELFF.

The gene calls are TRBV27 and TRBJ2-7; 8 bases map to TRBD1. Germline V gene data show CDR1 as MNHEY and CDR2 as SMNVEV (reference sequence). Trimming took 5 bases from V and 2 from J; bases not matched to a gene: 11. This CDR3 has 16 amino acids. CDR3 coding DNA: TGTGCCAGCAGTCCCTTAGGACAGGGTCTCACCTACGAGCAGTACTTC. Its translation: CASSPLGQGLTYEQYF.

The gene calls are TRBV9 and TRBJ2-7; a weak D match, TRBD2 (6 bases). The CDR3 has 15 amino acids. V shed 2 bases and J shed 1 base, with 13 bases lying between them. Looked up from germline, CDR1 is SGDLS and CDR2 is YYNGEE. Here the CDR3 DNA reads TGTGCCAGCAGCGTCACGGGGGTCGATTCCTACGAGCAGTACTTC. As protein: CASSVTGVDSYEQYF.